The 19 T cell receptor beta chains given below trace back to one sample, sequenced in a study of T cells after yellow fever vaccination (dated by TCRdb to between 2018 and 2021). Taken with the paper, the label for treatment or condition translates to: live attenuated yellow fever vaccine strain. The protocol used for the library was 5' RACE. TCRdb lists the instrument as Illumina HiSeq 2500. The public reads were reprocessed in TCRdb via fastp at Q25 and MiXCR, keeping in-frame beta chains. Each CDR3 protein appears once, grouped with its most common genes and DNA. Counted in this sample were roughly 330,000 distinct CDR3 sequences; 6.8% of them appeared once. The top ten clones comprise about a sixth of the sample. The specimen comprised PBMCs, sampled about 41 days after the first yellow fever vaccination. The source is a man aged 18 to 35 who received the YFV17D yellow fever vaccine.

In its sample, this clonotype was seen many times. The gene calls are TRBV7-2 and TRBJ1-4; possible D gene TRBD1, 6 bases. Deletions cut 3 bases from V and 8 bases from J, with 16 bases between. The CDR3 is made up of 15 amino acids. The germline V gene has CDR1 SGHTA and CDR2 FQGNSA. The CDR3 region has the DNA TGTGCCAGCAGCTTTAAGCCGGGACAAGAGGAAAAACTGTTTTTT. Translating it yields CASSFKPGQEEKLFF.

This clonotype was seen only a few times. The rearrangement uses TRBV9 and TRBJ1-6; 11 nucleotides align to TRBD1. This CDR3 spans 14 amino acids. V shed 3 bases, J shed 12 bases, and the junction held 5 bases outside the gene matches. Per the germline V gene, CDR1 is SGDLS and CDR2 is YYNGEE. The DNA of the CDR3 is TGTGCCAGCAGCGAGGGACAGGGGGTCCTACCCCTCCACTTT. This codes for CASSEGQGVLPLHF.

The chain recombines TRBV7-9 with TRBJ1-6; 9 nucleotides line up with TRBD1. This CDR3 is built from 15 residues. The V gene's germline CDR1 is SEHNR and CDR2 FQNEAQ (reference sequence). V shed 5 bases, J shed 7 bases, and the junction held 6 bases outside the gene matches. The chain's CDR3 is CASSEGTGTNSPLHF. CDR3 DNA sequence: TGTGCCAGCAGCGAAGGGACAGGGACAAATTCACCCCTCCACTTT.

This clonotype was observed at least ten times. The CDR3 DNA is TGTGCCAGCAGCCTGCGTACCCACACAGATACGCAGTATTTT. It specifies CASSLRTHTDTQYF. This rearrangement joins TRBV14 to TRBJ2-3, with D unclear. This CDR3 region has 14 residues. Trimming removed 4 bases at V and 2 bases at J, with 10 bases between. CDR1 is SGHDN and CDR2 is FVKESK in the germline V gene. Using reference TRBV14 and TRBJ2-3 for the parts outside the CDR3, the full variable domain is EAGVTQFPSHSVIEKGQTVTLRCDPISGHDNLYWYRRVMGKEIKFLLHFVKESKQDESGMPNNRFLAERTGGTYSTLKVQPAELEDSGVYFCASSLRTHTDTQYFGPGTRLTVL.

The chain joins TRBV7-3 to TRBJ2-1, with D perhaps being TRBD1 or TRBD2 (6 bases each). With 0 bases removed from V and 5 bases from J, the gap between germline ends came to 11 bases. Germline V lookup: CDR1 SGHTA, CDR2 FQGTGA. The CDR3 runs to 15 residues. CDR3 region: CASSLTGGTHNEQFF. CDR3 DNA sequence: TGTGCCAGCAGCTTAACCGGCGGGACACACAATGAGCAGTTCTTC.

This clonotype came up many times. The rearrangement links TRBV20-1 to TRBJ1-6; no clear D gene. Trimming left V 3 bases short and J 7 bases short, with 7 bases between. Germline-derived CDR1 and CDR2 are DFQATT and SNEGSKA (reference sequence). This CDR3 has 12 amino acids. CDR3: CSARPTNSPLHF. The CDR3 DNA reads TGCAGTGCTAGGCCGACGAATTCACCCCTCCACTTT.

The J gene is TRBJ1-2, the V gene TRBV30; possibly TRBD1 for D (5 bases). The CDR3 runs 15 residues. V lost 0 bases and J lost 2, with 13 bases in between. Germline assignment: CDR1 GTSNPN and CDR2 SVGIG (reference sequence). CDR3 protein: CAWSVWGSSNYGYTF. CDR3 sequence (DNA): TGTGCCTGGAGTGTATGGGGCAGCAGCAACTATGGCTACACCTTC.

The rearrangement uses TRBV7-2 and TRBJ2-2, with 9 bases identical to TRBD2. The germline V gene encodes CDR1 SGHTA and CDR2 FQGNSA. The CDR3 is made up of 17 amino acids. Trimming at V came to 5 bases and at J to 6 bases, leaving 13 bases not matched to a gene. The CDR3 DNA is TGTGCCAGCAGCCCAGCCTTTGGCGCGGGGGGGCCCGGGGAGCTGTTTTTT. This sequence encodes CASSPAFGAGGPGELFF.

This clonotype was seen a handful of times. This chain joins TRBV2 and TRBJ2-7; D unclear. CDR1 and CDR2 (germline): SNHLY, FYNNEI. V lost 5 bases and J lost 2, with 4 bases in between. The CDR3 spans 11 residues. Here the CDR3 DNA reads TGTGCCAGCAGTCCGGCCTACGAGCAGTACGTC. Translated: CASSPAYEQYV.

J is TRBJ2-3 and V is TRBV5-6; 8 positions match TRBD2. CDR1 is SGHDT and CDR2 is YYEEEE in the germline V gene. This CDR3 is 15 amino acids long. V lost 6 bases to trimming and J lost 2 bases; unmatched junction nucleotides: 8. CDR3 in DNA: TGTGCCAGCACCCTGTGGGGACTAGACACAGATACGCAGTATTTT. Encoded protein: CASTLWGLDTDTQYF.

The chain links TRBV7-2 to TRBJ2-1; tentatively, D is TRBD1 or TRBD2 (5 bases each). Trimming cost V 3 bases and J 3 bases, with 9 bases left between them. The CDR3 covers 14 residues. Germline assignment: CDR1 SGHTA and CDR2 FQGNSA. CDR3 sequence: CASSLGPIYNEQFF. The CDR3 coding sequence is TGTGCCAGCAGCTTGGGACCAATCTACAATGAGCAGTTCTTC.

This clonotype was observed a handful of times. The chain uses TRBV6-5 and TRBJ1-5, with D possibly being TRBD1 (5 bases). Trimming took off 0 bases at V and 3 bases at J, with 9 bases between the two ends. Germline V CDR1 and CDR2: MNHEY, SVGAGI. The CDR3 is 15 amino acids. The CDR3 DNA follows: TGTGCCAGCAGTTACTCGAGACAGCCCAATCAGCCCCAGCATTTT. Protein: CASSYSRQPNQPQHF.

The chain joins TRBV2 to TRBJ2-7; D remains ambiguous. Germline V CDR1 and CDR2: SNHLY, FYNNEI. V lost 1 base, J lost 4 bases, and 5 bases lay in between. This CDR3 spans 12 amino acids. The CDR3 DNA follows: TGTGCCAGCAGTGAAGTCGGGTACGAGCAGTACGTC. Amino acid sequence: CASSEVGYEQYV.

This clonotype was found a few times. The gene calls are TRBV4-3 and TRBJ2-2; D perhaps matches TRBD2 (6 bases). Between the trimmed V and J ends, which lost 4 bases and 5 bases, there was a span of 23 bases. The germline V gene has CDR1 LGHNA and CDR2 YSLEER. The CDR3 spans 18 residues. CDR3 protein: CASSRDRDSHLGTGELFF. CDR3 DNA sequence: TGCGCCAGCAGCCGGGACCGGGACTCCCACTTGGGGACCGGGGAGCTGTTTTTT.

This rearrangement joins TRBV21-1 to TRBJ2-1; the table's D gene call, TRBD1, was not cross checked with the DNA. TRBV21-1 is shown as a pseudogene. This CDR3 is built from 11 residues. CDR3 residues: CASSKDIEQFF. CDR3 nucleotides: TGTGCCAGCAGCAAGGACATCGAGCAGTTCTTC.

The chain couples TRBV7-3 to TRBJ2-2, with TRBD2 as a possible D gene (6 bases). This CDR3 has 14 residues. In germline, CDR1 is SGHTA, CDR2 FQGTGA. Trimming left V 5 bases short and J 7 bases short, with 14 bases between. CDR3 in DNA: TGTGCCAGCAGCCCCTCCGGGACTCTCGGGGAGCTGTTTTTT. Its protein is CASSPSGTLGELFF. Together with reference TRBV7-3 and TRBJ2-2, the CDR3 gives the full variable domain: GAGVSQTPSNKVTEKGKYVELRCDPISGHTALYWYRQSLGQGPEFLIYFQGTGAADDSGLPNDRFFAVRPEGSVSTLKIQRTERGDSAVYLCASSPSGTLGELFFGEGSRLTVL.

Many counts were recorded for this clonotype. The genes are TRBV5-1 and TRBJ2-2; 9 bases line up with TRBD2. The CDR3 loop spans 15 amino acids. Trimming took 2 bases from V and 1 from J; bases not matched to a gene: 0. CDR1 and CDR2 from the germline V gene are SGHRS and YFSETQ. The CDR3 coding sequence is TGCGCCAGCAGCTTTAGCGGGGGGAACACCGGGGAGCTGTTTTTT. Amino acid sequence: CASSFSGGNTGELFF.

This clonotype has a handful of counts. This chain links TRBV27 with TRBJ1-1; 9 bases match TRBD1. CDR3 length: 15 residues. In germline, CDR1 is MNHEY, CDR2 SMNVEV (reference sequence). J lost 11 bases, V lost 5 bases, and 15 bases had no gene match. The CDR3 region is CASSPGTGFFLYAFF. The CDR3 DNA is TGTGCCAGCAGTCCTGGGACAGGGTTCTTCCTTTACGCTTTCTTT.

This clonotype was seen at least ten times. The rearrangement joins TRBV12-5 to TRBJ2-2, with a possible D match to TRBD2 (6 bases). V lost 0 bases and J lost 1, with 12 bases in between. Germline-derived CDR1 and CDR2 are LGHNT and FRNRAP. The CDR3 totals 17 residues. CDR3 in DNA: TGTGCTAGTGGTTTGGTACTTACGGGGGAGAACACCGGGGAGCTGTTTTTT. This encodes CASGLVLTGENTGELFF. The full variable domain, in which reference TRBV12-5 and TRBJ2-2 provide the parts outside the CDR3, is DARVTQTPRHKVTEMGQEVTMRCQPILGHNTVFWYRQTMMQGLELLAYFRNRAPLDDSGMPKDRFSAEMPDATLATLKIQPSEPRDSAVYFCASGLVLTGENTGELFFGEGSRLTVL.